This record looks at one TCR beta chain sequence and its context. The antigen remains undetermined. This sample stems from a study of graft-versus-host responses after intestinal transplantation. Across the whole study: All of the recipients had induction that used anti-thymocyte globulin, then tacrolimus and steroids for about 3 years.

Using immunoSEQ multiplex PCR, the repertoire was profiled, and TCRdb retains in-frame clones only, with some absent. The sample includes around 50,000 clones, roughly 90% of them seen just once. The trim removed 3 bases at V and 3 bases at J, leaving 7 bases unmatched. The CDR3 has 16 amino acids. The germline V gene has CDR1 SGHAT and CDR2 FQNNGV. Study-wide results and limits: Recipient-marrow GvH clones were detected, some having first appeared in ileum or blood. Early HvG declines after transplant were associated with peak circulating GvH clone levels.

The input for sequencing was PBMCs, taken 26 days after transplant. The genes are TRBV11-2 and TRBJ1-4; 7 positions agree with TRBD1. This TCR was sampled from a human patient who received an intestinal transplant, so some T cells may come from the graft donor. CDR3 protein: CASSFGTVISNEKLFF. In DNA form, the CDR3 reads TGTGCCAGCAGCTTTGGGACAGTTATTTCTAATGAAAAACTGTTTTTT.